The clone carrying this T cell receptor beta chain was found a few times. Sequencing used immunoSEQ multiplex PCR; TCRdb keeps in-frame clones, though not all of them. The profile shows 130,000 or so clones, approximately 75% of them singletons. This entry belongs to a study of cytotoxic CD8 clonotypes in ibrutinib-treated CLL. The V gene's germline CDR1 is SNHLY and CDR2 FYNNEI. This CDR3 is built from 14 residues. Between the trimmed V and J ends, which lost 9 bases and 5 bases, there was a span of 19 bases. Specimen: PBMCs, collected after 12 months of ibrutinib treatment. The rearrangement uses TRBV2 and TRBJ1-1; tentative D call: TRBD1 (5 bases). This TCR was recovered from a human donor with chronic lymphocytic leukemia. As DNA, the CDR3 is TGTGCCAGTGGGTCTCTGGGGGGAGGAACTGAAGCTTTCTTT. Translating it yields CASGSLGGGTEAFF.